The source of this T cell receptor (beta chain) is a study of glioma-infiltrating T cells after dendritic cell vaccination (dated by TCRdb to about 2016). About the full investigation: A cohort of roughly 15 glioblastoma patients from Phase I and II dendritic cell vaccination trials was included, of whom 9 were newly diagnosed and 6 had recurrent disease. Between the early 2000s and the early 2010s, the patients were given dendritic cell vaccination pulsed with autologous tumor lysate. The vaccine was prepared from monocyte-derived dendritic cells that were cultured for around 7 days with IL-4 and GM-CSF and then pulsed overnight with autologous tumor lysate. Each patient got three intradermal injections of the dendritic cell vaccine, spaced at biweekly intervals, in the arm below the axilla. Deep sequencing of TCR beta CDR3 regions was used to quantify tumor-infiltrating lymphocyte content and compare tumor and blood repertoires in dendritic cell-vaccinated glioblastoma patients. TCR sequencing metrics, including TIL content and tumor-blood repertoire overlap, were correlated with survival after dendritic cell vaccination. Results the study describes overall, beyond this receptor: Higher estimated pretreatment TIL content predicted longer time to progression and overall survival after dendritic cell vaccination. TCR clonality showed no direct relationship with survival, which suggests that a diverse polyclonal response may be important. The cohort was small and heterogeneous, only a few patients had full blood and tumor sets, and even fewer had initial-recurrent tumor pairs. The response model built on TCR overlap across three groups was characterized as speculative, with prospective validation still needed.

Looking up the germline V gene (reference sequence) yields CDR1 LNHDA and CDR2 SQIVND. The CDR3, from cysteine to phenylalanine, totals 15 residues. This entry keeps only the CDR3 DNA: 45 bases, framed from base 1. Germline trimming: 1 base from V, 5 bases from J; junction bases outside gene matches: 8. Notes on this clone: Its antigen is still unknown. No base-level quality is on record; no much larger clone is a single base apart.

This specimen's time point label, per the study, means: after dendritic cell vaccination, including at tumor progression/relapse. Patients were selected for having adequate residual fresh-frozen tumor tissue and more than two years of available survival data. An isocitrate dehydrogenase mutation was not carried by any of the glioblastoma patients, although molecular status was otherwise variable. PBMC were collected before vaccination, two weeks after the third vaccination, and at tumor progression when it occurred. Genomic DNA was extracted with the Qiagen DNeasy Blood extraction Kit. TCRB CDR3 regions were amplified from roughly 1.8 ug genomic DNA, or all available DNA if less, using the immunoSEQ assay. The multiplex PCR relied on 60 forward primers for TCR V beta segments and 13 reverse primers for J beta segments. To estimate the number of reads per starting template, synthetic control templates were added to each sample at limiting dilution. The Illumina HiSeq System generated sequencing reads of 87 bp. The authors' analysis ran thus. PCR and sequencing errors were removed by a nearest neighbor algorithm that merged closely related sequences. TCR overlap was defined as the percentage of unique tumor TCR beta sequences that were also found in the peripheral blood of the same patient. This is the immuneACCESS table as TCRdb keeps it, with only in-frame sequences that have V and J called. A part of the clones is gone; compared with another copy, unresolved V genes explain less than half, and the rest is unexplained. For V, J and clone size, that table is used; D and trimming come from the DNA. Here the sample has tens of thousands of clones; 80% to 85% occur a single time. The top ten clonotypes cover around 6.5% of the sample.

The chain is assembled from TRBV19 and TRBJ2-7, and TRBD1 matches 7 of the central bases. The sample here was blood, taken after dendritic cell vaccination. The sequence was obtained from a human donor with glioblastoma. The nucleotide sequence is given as TGTGCCAGTAGTATAGTAGGGGACAGTGCCGACGAGCAGTACTTC. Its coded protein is CASSIVGDSADEQYF.